A selection of T cell receptor beta chains follows, all from one sample in a study of response to subunit inactivated influenza vaccine. TCRdb ran MiXCR on the RT-PCR reads and lists one entry per CDR3 protein. Of around 200,000 distinct CDR3 sequences listed, over 13% are singletons. The specimen was CD8+ T cells sorted from PBMCs, collected approximately 5 days after vaccination. The receptors stem from a man aged 50 or older who received an inactivated influenza vaccine. CDR3s include the opening cysteine and the closing phenylalanine or tryptophan. Each record gives: clone size, V gene, J gene, CDR3 protein. Rows may omit the clone size; those that give it use once, few, many or a size class.

.	TRBV20-1	TRBJ1-1	CSASRLGGF
few	TRBV4-1	TRBJ1-2	CASSQTEVLANYGYTF
.	TRBV15	TRBJ2-3	CATSRDGGGADTQYF
few	TRBV5-1	TRBJ2-7	CASSGGTAPYEQYF
.	TRBV20-1	TRBJ2-4	CTSGSISAKNIQYF
.	TRBV3-1	TRBJ2-7	CASSLRMDGYYEQYF
many	TRBV29-1	TRBJ2-5	CSVFLMETQYF
few	TRBV29-1	TRBJ2-3	CSAEGGRDTDTQYF
.	TRBV11-2	TRBJ2-7	CATSPVPSGWDEQYF
.	TRBV27	TRBJ2-1	CASSFKGALYNEQFF
few	TRBV28	TRBJ2-7	CASHPVGQGYEQYF
few	TRBV20-1	TRBJ2-7	CSANKGPGLESYEQYF
few	TRBV4-1	TRBJ2-1	CASSSDGEQFF
.	TRBV20-1	TRBJ2-1	CSARDHLLAQGNEQFF
few	TRBV5-1	TRBJ2-5	CASSTNRIQETQYF
few	TRBV11-2	TRBJ1-1	CASSETGRFTEAFF
.	TRBV12-5	TRBJ2-7	CASGWAPLGGWYEQYF
.	TRBV5-1	TRBJ2-2	CASSPVQGTGELFF
.	TRBV11-2	TRBJ2-3	CASSQGLAGTDTQYF
many	TRBV6-5	TRBJ1-1	CASSYTGTGETEAFF
.	TRBV12-3/TRBV12-4	TRBJ1-2	CASGGGDDGYTF